This T cell receptor (beta chain) was retrieved from a study of CXCR3-negative and CXCR3-positive naive CD8 T cells. Study-wide findings and caveats: Hydrophobicity was higher for TRB CDR3s found in CXCR3-positive naive cells than in CXCR3-negative naive cells.

The method, 5' RACE with UMI labels, was used to prepare the TRB cDNA libraries. TCRdb processed the 5' RACE reads again and assigns one entry to each CDR3 protein, with no DNA. The sample totals 120,000 or so distinct CDR3 sequences; its top ten clones hold about 0.61%. Turning to this clonotype: The antigen is not known.

CDR3 length equals 15 residues. Germline V gene lookup returns CDR1 MNHEY and CDR2 SVGAGI. This TCR was recovered from a human donor in good health. Some clones in this sample may be carry-over from other donors' samples. Input material: naive CXCR3+ CD8+ T cells from blood. Subset noted: CD45RO-CCR7+CD27+CD95- naive CD8+ T cells expressing CXCR3 (TNR3+). This chain joins TRBV6-5 and TRBJ2-2; the TCRdb call, TRBD1, lacks DNA for checking. The CDR3 loop is CASSGGQGAPGELFF.